These 15 T cell receptor beta chains were sequenced from one sample in a study of shared clonotypes between healthy human individuals. Repertoires were generated with immunoSEQ multiplex PCR, while TCRdb's copy carries only in-frame clones and drops some. The sample contains about 770,000 clones, roughly 72% of which appear only once. The source material was memory CD4+ T cells sorted from blood. This sample's subset: CD45RA-negative fraction. The receptors were gathered from a woman in her thirties in good health.

The chain carries TRBV6-1 and TRBJ2-7; TRBD2 agrees at 10 bases. The CDR3 covers 14 residues. V lost 5 bases and J lost 5; bases outside the gene matches: 6. Germline-derived CDR1 and CDR2 are MNHNS and SASEGT. The CDR3 sequence: CASSRSGTSDEQYF. The DNA of the CDR3 is TGTGCCAGCAGTCGCTCCGGGACTAGCGACGAGCAGTACTTC.

The gene calls are TRBV7-9 and TRBJ2-7, with D perhaps matching TRBD1 (5 bases). The V gene lost 4 bases and the J gene lost 9 bases, with 10 bases spanning the gap. This CDR3 has 11 amino acids. Germline loops: CDR1 SEHNR, CDR2 FQNEAQ (reference sequence). The CDR3 is CASSSTQGQYF. The CDR3 DNA sequence: TGTGCCAGCAGCTCAACGCAGGGGCAGTACTTC.

The chain couples TRBV4-2 to TRBJ2-1; D may be TRBD2 (6 bases). Germline CDR1 LGHNA, CDR2 YNFKEQ. Trimming removed 4 bases at V and 9 bases at J, with 16 bases between. CDR3 length: 14 residues. CDR3 amino acids: CASSPGGAAGEQFF. The CDR3 DNA is TGTGCCAGCAGCCCCGGCGGGGCGGCAGGTGAGCAGTTCTTC.

The genes are TRBV27 and TRBJ1-1; a possible D gene is TRBD1 (6 bases). The ends were cut back, 10 bases at V and 8 bases at J, with 23 bases in the middle. Germline CDR1 and CDR2: MNHEY and SMNVEV (reference sequence). The CDR3 contains 14 residues. CDR3 sequence: CATRLVGNTGEAFF. The CDR3, as DNA: TGTGCCACTCGCCTGGTCGGGAATACAGGGGAAGCTTTCTTT.

CDR3 region: CASSATGTYKETQYF. Here the CDR3 DNA reads TGCGCCAGCAGCGCCACTGGGACTTACAAAGAGACCCAGTACTTC. The chain carries TRBV4-1 and TRBJ2-5, with D maybe TRBD2 (6 bases). Between the trimmed V and J ends, which lost 5 bases and 3 bases, there was a span of 16 bases. The length of the CDR3 is 15 residues. The germline CDR1 and CDR2 sequences are MGHRA and YSYEKL.

This clone has ten or more counts. The rearrangement uses TRBV6-6 and TRBJ2-2; 9 bases line up with TRBD1. Germline V gene data show CDR1 as MNHNY and CDR2 as SVGAGI (reference sequence). The CDR3 extends over 16 amino acids. The J segment lost 3 bases and the V segment lost 2 bases, leaving 4 bases of the junction unmatched. The CDR3: CASSYGRDRDTGELFF. The CDR3 DNA sequence: TGTGCCAGCAGTTACGGTCGGGACAGGGACACCGGGGAGCTGTTTTTT.

V and J are TRBV10-3 and TRBJ2-5; tentative D call: TRBD2 (6 bases). The ends were cut back, 8 bases at V and 8 bases at J, with 12 bases in the middle. Germline V gene lookup returns CDR1 ENHRY and CDR2 SYGVKD. The CDR3 is 11 amino acids. This CDR3 reads CAIGGGITQYF. The CDR3 DNA reads as TGTGCCATCGGTGGCGGGATTACCCAGTACTTC.

In regard to this clone: Being one base from a much bigger clone, this may be a read error. V gene TRBV11-2 combines with J gene TRBJ1-5; D remains ambiguous. CDR1 is SGHAT and CDR2 is FQNNGV in the germline V gene. The CDR3 extends over 13 amino acids. V lost 1 base and J 0 bases, leaving 1 base between the germline ends. This CDR3 is CASSLGSNQPQHF. Here the CDR3 DNA reads TGTGCCAGCAGCTTAGGTAGCAATCAGCCCCAGCATTTT.

The chain carries TRBV21-1 and TRBJ2-7; TRBD2, the table's D call, was not compared with the DNA. TRBV21-1 is a pseudogene segment. CDR3 length equals 14 residues. DNA for the CDR3: TGTGCCAGCAGCTATGACGGGAGCTCCTACGAGCAGTACTTC. It is translated as CASSYDGSSYEQYF.

This clone was seen ten or more times. This sequence joins TRBV7-6 and TRBJ2-1, with a possible D match to TRBD1 (6 bases). The CDR3 loop spans 14 amino acids. The germline V and J ends were trimmed by 1 base and 4 bases, with 8 bases remaining between them. Germline V CDR1 and CDR2: SGHVS, FNYEAQ. CDR3 nucleotides: TGTGCCAGCAGCTTAGGGGGGCTATACAATGAGCAGTTCTTC. Protein product: CASSLGGLYNEQFF. Drawing the rest from reference TRBV7-6 and TRBJ2-1, the complete variable domain is GAGVSQSPRYKVTKRGQDVALRCDPISGHVSLYWYRQALGQGPEFLTYFNYEAQQDKSGLPNDRFSAERPEGSISTLTIQRTEQRDSAMYRCASSLGGLYNEQFFGPGTRLTVL.

This sequence joins TRBV2 and TRBJ1-2; maybe TRBD1 (6 bases). CDR1 is SNHLY, CDR2 FYNNEI, per germline. This CDR3 comprises 15 residues. Between the trimmed V and J ends, which lost 7 bases and 6 bases, there was a span of 21 bases. The chain's CDR3 is CASKQLSAGVDGYTF. DNA for the CDR3: TGTGCCAGCAAACAGCTCAGCGCAGGGGTTGATGGCTACACCTTC.

The rearrangement uses TRBV5-1 and TRBJ2-4; D remains unclear. The CDR3 is 14 residues long. V lost 0 bases and J 1 base, leaving 5 bases between the germline ends. Per the germline V gene, CDR1 is SGHRS and CDR2 is YFSETQ. CDR3 nucleotides: TGCGCCAGCAGCTTGGTGGGCGCCAAAAACATTCAGTACTTC. This sequence encodes CASSLVGAKNIQYF.

This clone was observed a handful of times. V is TRBV28 and J is TRBJ2-7; TRBD1 agrees at 8 bases. The CDR3 has 13 residues. Germline CDR1 reads MDHEN; CDR2 reads SYDVKM. V was clipped by 8 bases and J by 1 base; unmatched bases: 4. The chain's CDR3 is CASGTGPSYEQYF. DNA of the CDR3: TGTGCCAGCGGGACAGGACCATCCTACGAGCAGTACTTC.

Note on this clone: Distinct nucleotide sequences in the sample also encode this CDR3. The chain couples TRBV5-1 to TRBJ2-7; D is uncertain. CDR1 and CDR2 from the germline V gene are SGHRS and YFSETQ. V dropped 2 bases and J dropped 0 bases, with 9 bases sitting between them. The CDR3 covers 14 residues. The chain's CDR3 is CASSFGPSSYEQYF. DNA of the CDR3: TGCGCCAGCAGCTTCGGACCCTCCTCCTACGAGCAGTACTTC.

This clone was detected only a few times. The V and J genes are TRBV28 and TRBJ1-5; a weak D match, TRBD1 (5 bases). Between the trimmed V and J ends, which lost 3 bases and 7 bases, there was a span of 16 bases. This CDR3 region has 15 residues. Germline V CDR1 and CDR2: MDHEN, SYDVKM. Here the CDR3 DNA reads TGTGCCAGCAGTTTCTTAGGGGCGCTATTGCAGCCCCAGCATTTT. It codes for CASSFLGALLQPQHF. Combining the CDR3 with reference TRBV28 and TRBJ1-5 gives the whole variable domain DVKVTQSSRYLVKRTGEKVFLECVQDMDHENMFWYRQDPGLGLRLIYFSYDVKMKEKGDIPEGYSVSREKKERFSLILESASTNQTSMYLCASSFLGALLQPQHFGDGTRLSIL.